This paragraph covers one T cell receptor beta chain sequence. Its antigen is currently unknown. This record belongs to a study of siplizumab effects on memory and regulatory T cells. The CDR3 length is 14 residues. The germline gives CDR1 SGHNT, CDR2 YENEEA. The V end was cut by 4 bases, the J end by 2 bases, with 11 bases between. TCRdb keeps only in-frame clones here, not all; method: immunoSEQ multiplex PCR. Of approximately 20,000 clones in the sample, 44% were seen once. Kept together in coculture, the mixed lymphocyte reaction cells spent less than 7 days at 37°C. The chain combines TRBV11-3 with TRBJ1-2; D may be TRBD1 (6 bases). Sequencing was done on a sample of CFSE-low (dividing) CD4+ T cells sorted from an allogeneic mixed lymphocyte reaction. This TCR was sampled from a human donor in good health; the cells came from an allogeneic mixed lymphocyte reaction. Some clones in this sample may be carry-over from other donors' samples. The CDR3 nucleotides are TGTGCCAGCAGCTCCAAACAGGGCAACTATGGCTACACCTTC. This translates into CASSSKQGNYGYTF. The entire variable domain, with the rest obtained from reference TRBV11-3 and TRBJ1-2, is as follows: EAGVVQSPRYKIIEKKQPVAFWCNPISGHNTLYWYLQNLGQGPELLIRYENEEAVDDSQLPKDRFSAERLKGVDSTLKIQPAELGDSAVYLCASSSKQGNYGYTFGSGTRLTVV.